The 19 T cell receptor beta chains given below trace back to one sample, sequenced in a study of OX40 agonist ivuxolimab in advanced cancers. Repertoires were generated with immunoSEQ multiplex PCR, while TCRdb's copy carries only in-frame clones and drops some. The table lists 20,000 to 25,000 clones, about 86% of them singletons. Sample: CD4+ or CD8+ T cells sorted from blood, taken in a trial of the OX40 agonist ivuxolimab. All receptors come from an adult with an advanced solid tumor such as melanoma, head and neck, liver or kidney cancer.

This chain uses TRBV2 with TRBJ2-2; 9 bases fit TRBD2. The junction had 4 bases not matched to a gene; V was cut back by 4 bases and J by 4 bases. This CDR3 is built from 15 residues. Germline CDR1 reads SNHLY; CDR2 reads FYNNEI. CDR3 nucleotide sequence: TGTGCCAGCAGTGCGAGGACTAGCGTCACCGGGGAGCTGTTTTTT. Translating it yields CASSARTSVTGELFF. The whole variable domain, filled in from reference TRBV2 and TRBJ2-2, reads EPEVTQTPSHQVTQMGQEVILRCVPISNHLYFYWYRQILGQKVEFLVSFYNNEISEKSEIFDDQFSVERPDGSNFTLKIRSTKLEDSAMYFCASSARTSVTGELFFGEGSRLTVL.

This chain links TRBV9 with TRBJ2-7; D gene ambiguous. The length of the CDR3 is 15 residues. Germline V CDR1 and CDR2: SGDLS, YYNGEE. V was pared by 0 bases and J by 0 bases, with 10 bases between. The CDR3 DNA is TGTGCCAGCAGCGTAGGTGCTACCTCCTCCTACGAGCAGTACTTC. Protein sequence: CASSVGATSSYEQYF.

The chain carries TRBV28 and TRBJ2-1, with D unclear. Trimming shortened V by 6 bases and J by 15 bases, and 18 bases separated the two germline ends. The CDR3 extends over 12 amino acids. Per germline, CDR1 MDHEN and CDR2 SYDVKM. Here the CDR3 DNA reads TGTGCCAGCAGCCCGCTGGAGTCCTCTAGGTTCTTC. Residues: CASSPLESSRFF.

The chain employs TRBV25-1 and TRBJ2-3, with TRBD2 identical over 7 bases. The CDR3 totals 15 residues. Unmatched junction bases numbered 7, after V lost 5 bases and J lost 2 bases. From germline, CDR1 is MGHDK and CDR2 SYGVNS. The CDR3 sequence: CASSLEGLLTDTQYF. The CDR3 coding sequence is TGTGCCAGCAGTTTAGAGGGACTACTCACAGATACGCAGTATTTT.

The chain uses TRBV2 and TRBJ1-1; D remains unclear. Germline CDR1 SNHLY, CDR2 FYNNEI. V lost 1 base and J 6 bases, leaving 12 bases between the germline ends. CDR3 length: 14 residues. CDR3 DNA: TGTGCCAGCAGTGAAGGGAAGAGGGTGCCTGAAGCTTTCTTT. Translating it yields CASSEGKRVPEAFF.

This clone came up a few times. The V gene is TRBV27, the J gene TRBJ2-7, with a weak D call TRBD1 (6 bases). The CDR3 loop spans 13 amino acids. The germline CDR1 and CDR2 sequences are MNHEY and SMNVEV (reference sequence). V gave up 2 bases and J gave up 4 bases, with 9 bases separating them. CDR3 nucleotide sequence: TGTGCCAGCAGTTTAGGCGGACAGTACGAGCAGTACTTC. It translates to CASSLGGQYEQYF.

In the case of this clone: Other DNA sequences in this specimen translate into the identical CDR3. The CDR3, as DNA: TGTGCCAGCAGCCAAGGGCGACACACAGATACGCAGTATTTT. It encodes CASSQGRHTDTQYF. The chain combines TRBV14 with TRBJ2-3; D ambiguous. This CDR3 is built from 14 residues. Germline assignment: CDR1 SGHDN and CDR2 FVKESK. V dropped 1 base and J dropped 2 bases, with 7 bases sitting between them.

The chain employs TRBV11-2 and TRBJ2-7; maybe TRBD2 (6 bases). V dropped 3 bases and J dropped 1 base, with 10 bases sitting between them. CDR1 SGHAT and CDR2 FQNNGV come from the germline V gene. The CDR3 is 14 amino acids. The CDR3 coding sequence is TGTGCCAGCAGCTTTGGAGGGGAGTCCTACGAGCAGTACTTC. Protein product: CASSFGGESYEQYF.

In its sample, this clone is medium-sized. Other DNA sequences of this sample code for an identical CDR3. The chain is built from TRBV4-1 and TRBJ1-1; no clear D gene. Per germline, CDR1 MGHRA and CDR2 YSYEKL. V shed 0 bases and J shed 1 base, with 6 bases lying between them. This CDR3 region has 14 residues. This chain's CDR3 is CASSQDAGNTEAFF. In DNA form, the CDR3 reads TGCGCCAGCAGCCAAGACGCAGGGAACACTGAAGCTTTCTTT.

This clone was recorded a few times. The chain combines TRBV5-1 with TRBJ2-7; the match to TRBD1 covers 7 bases. Germline CDR1 reads SGHRS; CDR2 reads YFSETQ. The CDR3 totals 15 residues. The junction had 7 bases not matched to a gene; V was cut back by 4 bases and J by 0 bases. The CDR3, as DNA: TGCGCCAGCAGCGAAGGACAGGCGAGCTCCTACGAGCAGTACTTC. This translates into CASSEGQASSYEQYF.

This clone was counted only a few times. The chain carries TRBV28 and TRBJ1-2, with a weak D call TRBD1 (5 bases). The CDR3 sequence is 15 residues long. Germline CDR1 MDHEN, CDR2 SYDVKM. Trimming removed 5 bases at V and 5 bases at J, with 18 bases between. Here the CDR3 reads CASSISPPGLYGYTF. The CDR3 nucleotides read TGTGCCAGCAGTATCAGTCCTCCAGGGTTGTATGGCTACACCTTC.

In this sample, this clone turned up once. This rearrangement joins TRBV19 to TRBJ2-7, with 10 positions matching TRBD2. CDR1 is LNHDA and CDR2 is SQIVND in the germline V gene (reference sequence). After removal of 4 bases from V and 7 bases from J, the junction contained 7 bases not matched to a gene. The CDR3 contains 14 residues. The CDR3, as DNA: TGTGCCAGTAGTACAACTAGCGGGATAGGGGAGCAGTACTTC. Translated, it gives CASSTTSGIGEQYF.

This clone appeared once. The rearrangement links TRBV27 to TRBJ1-5, with a tentative D call TRBD1 (6 bases). Deletions cut 6 bases from V and 3 bases from J, with 12 bases between. The CDR3 totals 14 residues. Germline CDR1 is MNHEY and CDR2 is SMNVEV (reference sequence). Here the CDR3 reads CASSPDRANQPQHF. In DNA form, the CDR3 reads TGTGCCAGCAGCCCGGACAGAGCCAATCAGCCCCAGCATTTT.

The chain joins TRBV19 to TRBJ2-1; D unclear. The germline V and J ends were trimmed by 3 bases and 12 bases, with 12 bases remaining between them. Germline V gives CDR1 LNHDA, CDR2 SQIVND (reference sequence). CDR3 length equals 12 residues. Written as DNA, the CDR3 is TGTGCCAGTAGTATCGGGCCTTCCATGCAGTTCTTC. Amino acids: CASSIGPSMQFF.

The J gene is TRBJ2-3, the V gene TRBV10-3; D is possibly TRBD2 (7 bases). The CDR3 runs to 15 residues. The germline V gene has CDR1 ENHRY and CDR2 SYGVKD. With 0 bases removed from V and 4 bases from J, the gap between germline ends came to 11 bases. The CDR3 loop reads CAISESRGGSDTQYF. CDR3 nucleotides: TGTGCCATCAGTGAGTCGAGGGGGGGATCAGATACGCAGTATTTT.

The CDR3, as DNA: TGTGCCAGCAGCTTAGGGGGGGAAAACACAGATACGCAGTATTTT. It is translated as CASSLGGENTDTQYF. The V and J genes are TRBV7-7 and TRBJ2-3; D might be TRBD2 (6 bases). Germline CDR1 is SSHAT and CDR2 is FNYEAQ (reference sequence). This CDR3 is built from 15 residues. V was cut by 1 base and J by 2 bases, with 10 bases left in between.

The chain employs TRBV28 and TRBJ1-2, with 9 nucleotides matching TRBD1. This CDR3 comprises 13 residues. Germline lookup yields CDR1 MDHEN and CDR2 SYDVKM. The ends lost 4 bases at V and 8 bases at J; junction bases unmatched: 5. CDR3: CASSSGTGSGYTF. DNA of the CDR3: TGTGCCAGCAGTTCCGGGACAGGGAGCGGCTACACCTTC.

V is TRBV6-5 and J is TRBJ2-5, with D unresolved. CDR3 length: 14 amino acids. The germline CDR1 and CDR2 sequences are MNHEY and SVGAGI. Trimming cost V 5 bases and J 5 bases, with 15 bases left between them. The CDR3 nucleotides are TGTGCCAGCAGTGAAGATGGGGTCCGGGAGACCCAGTACTTC. It specifies CASSEDGVRETQYF.

V gene TRBV19 combines with J gene TRBJ2-2; D not resolved. Germline values: CDR1 LNHDA, CDR2 SQIVND (reference sequence). This CDR3 is 15 amino acids long. The germline V and J ends were trimmed by 7 bases and 4 bases, with 16 bases remaining between them. The CDR3 DNA sequence: TGTGCCAGTAAACTTACTACAATCTCCACCGGGGAGCTGTTTTTT. Translating gives CASKLTTISTGELFF.